The present T cell receptor (beta chain) was sequenced within a study of tumor-infiltrating lymphocytes in localized non-small cell lung cancer. TCRdb's copy holds only in-frame clones and misses some; the assay was immunoSEQ multiplex PCR. The repertoire has approximately 17,000 clones, roughly four fifths of them found once; the top ten carry approximately 9.6%. In its sample, this clone ranks as medium-sized. CDR3 size: 11 residues. V shed 6 bases and J shed 4 bases, with 10 bases lying between them. Germline-derived CDR1 and CDR2 are DFQATT and SNEGSKA (reference sequence). Material for sequencing was lung tumor tissue. The origin of this receptor is a human donor with non-small cell lung cancer. V is TRBV20-1 and J is TRBJ2-7; no definite D call. Here the CDR3 reads CSATDLYEQYF. The DNA for the CDR3 is TGCAGTGCGACTGACTTGTACGAGCAGTACTTC.